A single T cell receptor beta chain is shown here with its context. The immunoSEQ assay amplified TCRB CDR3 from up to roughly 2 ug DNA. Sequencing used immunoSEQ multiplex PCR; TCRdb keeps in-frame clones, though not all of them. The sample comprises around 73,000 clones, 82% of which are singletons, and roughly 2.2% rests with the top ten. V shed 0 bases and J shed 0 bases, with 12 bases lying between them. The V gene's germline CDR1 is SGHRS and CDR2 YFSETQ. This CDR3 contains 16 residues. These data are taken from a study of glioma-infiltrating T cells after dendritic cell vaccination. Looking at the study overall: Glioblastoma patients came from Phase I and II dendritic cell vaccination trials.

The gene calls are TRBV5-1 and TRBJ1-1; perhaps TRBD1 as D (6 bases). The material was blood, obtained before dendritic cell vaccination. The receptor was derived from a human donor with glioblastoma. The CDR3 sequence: CASSLDAGEMNTEAFF. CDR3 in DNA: TGCGCCAGCAGCTTGGATGCAGGGGAGATGAACACTGAAGCTTTCTTT.